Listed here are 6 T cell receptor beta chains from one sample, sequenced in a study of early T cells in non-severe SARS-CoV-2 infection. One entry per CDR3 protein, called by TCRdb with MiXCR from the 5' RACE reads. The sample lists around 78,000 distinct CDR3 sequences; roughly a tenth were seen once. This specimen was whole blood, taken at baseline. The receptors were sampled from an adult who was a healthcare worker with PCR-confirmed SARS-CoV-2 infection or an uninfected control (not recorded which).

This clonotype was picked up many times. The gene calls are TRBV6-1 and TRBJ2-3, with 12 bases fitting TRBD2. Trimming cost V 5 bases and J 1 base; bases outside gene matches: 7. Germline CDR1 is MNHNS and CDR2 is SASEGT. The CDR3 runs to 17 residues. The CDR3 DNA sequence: TGTGCCAGCAGTTCTCTAGCGGGGGGGCCCGGCACAGATACGCAGTATTTT. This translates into CASSSLAGGPGTDTQYF.

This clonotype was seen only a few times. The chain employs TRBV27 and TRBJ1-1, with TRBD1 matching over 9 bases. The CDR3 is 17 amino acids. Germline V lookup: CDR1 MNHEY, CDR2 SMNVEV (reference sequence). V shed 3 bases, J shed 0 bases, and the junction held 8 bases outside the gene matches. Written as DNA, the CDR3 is TGTGCCAGCAGTTTCGGACCTGGACAGGGGATGAACACTGAAGCTTTCTTT. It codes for CASSFGPGQGMNTEAFF.

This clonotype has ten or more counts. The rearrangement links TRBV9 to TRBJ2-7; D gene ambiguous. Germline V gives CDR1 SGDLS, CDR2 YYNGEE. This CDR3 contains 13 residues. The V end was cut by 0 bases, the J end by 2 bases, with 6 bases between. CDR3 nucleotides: TGTGCCAGCAGCGTAGGACAAACCTACGAGCAGTACTTC. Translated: CASSVGQTYEQYF.

The CDR3 bases are TGTGCCAGCTTCTTCACCGTATCTGATACCTACGAGCAGTACTTC. It translates to CASFFTVSDTYEQYF. The rearrangement joins TRBV4-2 to TRBJ2-7; D unresolved. The CDR3 is made up of 15 amino acids. From germline, CDR1 is LGHNA and CDR2 YNFKEQ. Trimming pared 8 bases from V and 2 bases from J, leaving 19 bases between.

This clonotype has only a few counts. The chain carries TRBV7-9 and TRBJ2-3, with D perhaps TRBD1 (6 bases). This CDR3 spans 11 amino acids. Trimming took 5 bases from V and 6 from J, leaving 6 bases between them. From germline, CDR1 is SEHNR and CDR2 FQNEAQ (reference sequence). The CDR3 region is CASSTGDTQYF. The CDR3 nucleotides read TGTGCCAGCAGCACAGGGGATACGCAGTATTTT.

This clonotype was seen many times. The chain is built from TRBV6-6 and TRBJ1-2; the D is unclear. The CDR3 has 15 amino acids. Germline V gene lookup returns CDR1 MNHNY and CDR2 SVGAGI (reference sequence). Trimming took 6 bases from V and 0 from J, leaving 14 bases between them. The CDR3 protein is CASSPGLEANYGYTF. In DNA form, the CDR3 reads TGTGCCAGCAGCCCGGGCCTCGAGGCTAACTATGGCTACACCTTC.